Listed below are T cell receptor beta chains from one sample, sequenced in a study of lymphopenia after photon versus proton radiotherapy. TCRdb's table, derived via immunoSEQ multiplex PCR, lists solely in-frame clones and lacks some. The sample has about 19,000 clones, about 93% seen once. The sequences come from peripheral blood, collected from a patient treated with photon-based radiotherapy. The receptors shown here come from a man in his 60s with pancreatic cancer. The CDR3 runs from the conserved cysteine through the conserved F or W. D genes are given only for firm matches. Some rows mark clone size as missing; the rest say once, few, many or name a class of expanded clone.

cdr3_nt cdr3_aa clone_size j_call v_call d_call
TGTGCCAGCAGCTTATCAGTCAACACTGAAGCTTTCTTT CASSLSVNTEAFF . TRBJ1-1 TRBV11-3 .
TGTGCCAGCAGTTCTTGGGGTAGCTCCTATAATTCACCCCTCCACTTT CASSSWGSSYNSPLHF . TRBJ1-6 TRBV6-5 .
TGTGCCAGTACCTCCCCTAGAACTAATGAAAAACTGTTTTTT CASTSPRTNEKLFF . TRBJ1-4 TRBV19 .
TGTGCCAGCAGCTTAGAAGGGGGGCGCCGGACGGGGGAGCTGTTTTTT CASSLEGGRRTGELFF . TRBJ2-2 TRBV7-6 .
TGTGCCAGCCTGGGGCTCTCCTATAATTCACCCCTCCACTTT CASLGLSYNSPLHF once TRBJ1-6 TRBV2 .
TGTGCCAGCAGCCATACGACGAACACTGAAGCTTTCTTT CASSHTTNTEAFF . TRBJ1-1 TRBV13 .
TGTGCCAGCAGCTTAGAGGGTCCCGGGGAGCTGTTTTTT CASSLEGPGELFF once TRBJ2-2 TRBV11-3 .
TGTGCCAGCAGCTTTTTGCTAGCCTCCTACAATGAGCAGTTCTTC CASSFLLASYNEQFF . TRBJ2-1 TRBV11-2 .
TGTGCCGGGAGCGCCAGGGGCTATGGCTACACCTTC CAGSARGYGYTF . TRBJ1-2 TRBV5-8 .
TGTGCCAGCAGTGACGGGCCCTACAATGAGCAGTTCTTC CASSDGPYNEQFF once TRBJ2-1 TRBV6-4 .
TGTGCCAGCAGCTTAGGGGCACATCCAGATACGCAGTATTTT CASSLGAHPDTQYF . TRBJ2-3 TRBV7-6 .
TGTGCCAGCAGCCAGACCGGCGGGGACTCTTCCTACGAGCAGTACTTC CASSQTGGDSSYEQYF . TRBJ2-7 TRBV4-2 .
TGTGCCAGCTCGGGACAGAAGAACACTGAAGCTTTCTTT CASSGQKNTEAFF . TRBJ1-1 TRBV18 TRBD1
TGTGCCAGCAGCTTATCACCTTGGTCACCTAATGAAAAACTGTTTTTT CASSLSPWSPNEKLFF few TRBJ1-4 TRBV13 .
TGTGCCAGCAGCATAGGCAGGGGCCAGCCCCAGCATTTT CASSIGRGQPQHF . TRBJ1-5 TRBV7-2 .
TGTGCCAGCAGCTTGGGGATGGGGTACGAGCAGTACTTC CASSLGMGYEQYF once TRBJ2-7 TRBV13 .
TGTGCCAGCAGCGGGCAGCTGTACCAAGAGACCCAGTACTTC CASSGQLYQETQYF . TRBJ2-5 TRBV6-1 .
TGTGCCAGCAGTGAATTCCAGAACGGAGCCGGGACCCAGTACTTC CASSEFQNGAGTQYF . TRBJ2-5 TRBV25-1 .
TGTGCCAGCAGCGTAGGGAATCTGAACACTGAAGCTTTCTTT CASSVGNLNTEAFF once TRBJ1-1 TRBV9 .
TGTGCCAGCAGTTTAAGGGCACAGGGGGTTTTAGCTAACTATGGCTACACCTTC CASSLRAQGVLANYGYTF . TRBJ1-2 TRBV27 TRBD1
TGCGCCAGCAGCCAAGATCCATTTCTAGCGGGGGGGCAAGAGACCCAGTACTTC CASSQDPFLAGGQETQYF . TRBJ2-5 TRBV4-3 TRBD2
TGTGCCACCAGCAGAGAATACTTGCGGGCCCCCTTTCCCTATGGCTACACCTTC CATSREYLRAPFPYGYTF . TRBJ1-2 TRBV15 .
TGTGCCAGCAGCTTAGTGGGTTTTGGAAACACCATATATTTT CASSLVGFGNTIYF . TRBJ1-3 TRBV7-8 .
TGTGCCAGCGCGGACAGCCTCTACTATGGCTACACCTTC CASADSLYYGYTF . TRBJ1-2 TRBV6-6 .
TGTGCCTGGAAGGAGTCCTACAATGAGCAGTTCTTC CAWKESYNEQFF . TRBJ2-1 TRBV30 .
TGTGCCAGCAGCCAAACAGGGACGGATGAGCAGTTCTTC CASSQTGTDEQFF once TRBJ2-1 TRBV6-5 .
TGTGCCAGCAGCGCCGAGGGAGGGAGGGGTACGCAGTATTTT CASSAEGGRGTQYF . TRBJ2-3 TRBV5-6 TRBD2
TGTGCCAGCAGCCCACGAGCAGATACGCAGTATTTT CASSPRADTQYF . TRBJ2-3 TRBV9 .
TGTGCCAGCAGCCGACTAAGCACAGATACGCAGTATTTT CASSRLSTDTQYF . TRBJ2-3 TRBV7-9 .
TGCACCAGCAGCCTCTCGGAGCAAGAGACCCAGTACTTC CTSSLSEQETQYF . TRBJ2-5 TRBV1 .
TGTGCCAGCAGCTTATTGGTGTCGGGGGCCTCCTACGAGCAGTACTTC CASSLLVSGASYEQYF few TRBJ2-7 TRBV11-1 .
TGTGCCAGTAGCGCAGCCAACTATGGCTACACCTTC CASSAANYGYTF few TRBJ1-2 TRBV19 .
TGTGCCAGCAGTTACCTGTCCGGGGAGCTGTTTTTT CASSYLSGELFF . TRBJ2-2 TRBV6-6 .
TGTGCCAGTAGTATACCCTTCGCCGGGGCTAATGAAAAACTGTTTTTT CASSIPFAGANEKLFF . TRBJ1-4 TRBV19 .
TGCGCCAGCACTCAGGGGGGGACAGATACGCAGTATTTT CASTQGGTDTQYF . TRBJ2-3 TRBV10-2 .
TGTGCCAGTTTACTGGCCGGCGCCCCCTACAATGAGCAGTTCTTC CASLLAGAPYNEQFF few TRBJ2-1 TRBV5-4 .
TGTGCCAGCAGGTTCAACCGGGACACTGAAGCTTTCTTT CASRFNRDTEAFF . TRBJ1-1 TRBV5-8 .